A selection of T cell receptor beta chains follows, all from one sample in a study of T cells in Graves' hyperthyroidism and ophthalmopathy. TCRdb reprocessed the multiplex PCR reads with MiXCR, giving one entry per CDR3 protein. The sample has about 550,000 distinct CDR3 sequences; less than 25% are singletons. The sample comprised blood. These receptors originate from a man younger than 35 with Graves' hyperthyroidism. Both conserved end residues are part of each CDR3. Each record gives: CDR3 protein, CDR3 DNA, D gene, J gene, V gene, clone size. The D gene is left open where the match is weak. For some rows the clone size is stated as once, few or many, or as a class when expanded; others skip it.

CDR3aa: CASSARLQFDPGYQETQYF
CDR3nt: TGTGCCAGCAGCGCCCGCCTCCAATTTGATCCGGGGTATCAAGAGACCCAGTACTTC
d_gene: -
j_gene: TRBJ2-5
v_gene: TRBV7-3
abundance: many

CDR3aa: CASSPNTGGAGQPQHF
CDR3nt: TGTGCCAGCAGCCCTAACACTGGGGGGGCAGGTCAGCCCCAGCATTTT
d_gene: -
j_gene: TRBJ1-5
v_gene: TRBV28
abundance: many

CDR3aa: CASSNGQGAGILKAFF
CDR3nt: TGTGCCAGCAGTAATGGACAGGGGGCAGGTATCCTGAAAGCTTTCTTT
d_gene: TRBD1
j_gene: TRBJ1-1
v_gene: TRBV12-3/TRBV12-4
abundance: -

CDR3aa: CSASQWGLETQYF
CDR3nt: TGCAGTGCTAGTCAATGGGGGTTAGAGACCCAGTACTTC
d_gene: -
j_gene: TRBJ2-5
v_gene: TRBV20-1
abundance: many

CDR3aa: CSARDLSGHGELFF
CDR3nt: TGCAGTGCTAGAGATCTGTCGGGGCACGGGGAGCTGTTTTTT
d_gene: -
j_gene: TRBJ2-2
v_gene: TRBV20-1
abundance: -

CDR3aa: CATSRGTGVEAFF
CDR3nt: TGTGCCACCAGCAGAGGGACAGGGGTTGAAGCTTTCTTT
d_gene: TRBD1
j_gene: TRBJ1-1
v_gene: TRBV15
abundance: many

CDR3aa: CATSRDDSAGETQYF
CDR3nt: TGTGCCACCAGCAGAGATGATTCGGCAGGCGAGACCCAGTACTTC
d_gene: -
j_gene: TRBJ2-5
v_gene: TRBV15
abundance: -

CDR3aa: CASSYAGSSPLHF
CDR3nt: TGTGCCAGCAGTTACGCGGGGTCATCACCCCTCCACTTT
d_gene: -
j_gene: TRBJ1-6
v_gene: TRBV6-5
abundance: many

CDR3aa: CASSLRLGGYEQYF
CDR3nt: TGTGCCAGCAGTTTACGGCTCGGGGGGTACGAGCAGTACTTC
d_gene: TRBD2
j_gene: TRBJ2-7
v_gene: TRBV28
abundance: many

CDR3aa: CASSASGSNQPQHF
CDR3nt: TGTGCCAGCAGTGCTTCAGGGAGCAATCAGCCCCAGCATTTT
d_gene: -
j_gene: TRBJ1-5
v_gene: TRBV28
abundance: many

CDR3aa: CATSSLTVGSRQAFF
CDR3nt: TGTGCCACCAGCAGTCTCACCGTCGGGAGCAGGCAAGCTTTCTTT
d_gene: -
j_gene: TRBJ1-1
v_gene: TRBV15
abundance: many

CDR3aa: CASTLGGGTGELFF
CDR3nt: TGTGCCAGCACCTTGGGGGGAGGAACCGGGGAGCTGTTTTTT
d_gene: -
j_gene: TRBJ2-2
v_gene: TRBV6-1
abundance: many

CDR3aa: CAGSPPTENTIYF
CDR3nt: TGTGCCGGCAGCCCCCCTACGGAAAACACCATATATTTT
d_gene: -
j_gene: TRBJ1-3
v_gene: TRBV7-9
abundance: few

CDR3aa: CASSISDIVNTEAFF
CDR3nt: TGTGCCAGTAGTATAAGTGACATTGTGAACACTGAAGCTTTCTTT
d_gene: -
j_gene: TRBJ1-1
v_gene: TRBV19
abundance: -

CDR3aa: CASSPLGWAEAFF
CDR3nt: TGTGCCAGCAGCCCCCTTGGTTGGGCTGAAGCTTTCTTT
d_gene: -
j_gene: TRBJ1-1
v_gene: TRBV7-6
abundance: -

CDR3aa: CASSYRVAGTYEQYF
CDR3nt: TGTGCCAGCAGTTATAGGGTAGCGGGGACCTACGAGCAGTACTTC
d_gene: TRBD2
j_gene: TRBJ2-7
v_gene: TRBV6-5
abundance: -

CDR3aa: CASSYGYRSEAFF
CDR3nt: TGTGCCAGCAGTTACGGGTACAGATCTGAAGCTTTCTTT
d_gene: -
j_gene: TRBJ1-1
v_gene: TRBV6-2/TRBV6-3
abundance: few

CDR3aa: CSARARLGETKYF
CDR3nt: TGCAGTGCTAGGGCCAGGTTGGGAGAGACCAAGTACTTC
d_gene: -
j_gene: TRBJ2-5
v_gene: TRBV20-1
abundance: few

CDR3aa: CASSLLGYSGNTIYF
CDR3nt: TGTGCCAGCAGCCTCCTGGGTTACTCTGGAAACACCATATATTTT
d_gene: -
j_gene: TRBJ1-3
v_gene: TRBV12-3/TRBV12-4
abundance: many

CDR3aa: CSARDRNIQYF
CDR3nt: TGCAGTGCTAGAGACAGAAACATTCAGTACTTC
d_gene: -
j_gene: TRBJ2-4
v_gene: TRBV20-1
abundance: few